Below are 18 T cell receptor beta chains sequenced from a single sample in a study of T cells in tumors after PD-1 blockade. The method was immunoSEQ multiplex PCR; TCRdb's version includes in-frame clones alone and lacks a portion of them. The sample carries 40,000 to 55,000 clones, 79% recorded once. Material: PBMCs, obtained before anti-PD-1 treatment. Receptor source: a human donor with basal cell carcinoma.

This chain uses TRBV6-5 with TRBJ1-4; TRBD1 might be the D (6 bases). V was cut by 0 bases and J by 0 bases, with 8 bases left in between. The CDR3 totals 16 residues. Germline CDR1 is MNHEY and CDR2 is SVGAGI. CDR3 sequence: CASSYSGQTTNEKLFF. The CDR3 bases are TGTGCCAGCAGTTACTCTGGACAGACAACTAATGAAAAACTGTTTTTT.

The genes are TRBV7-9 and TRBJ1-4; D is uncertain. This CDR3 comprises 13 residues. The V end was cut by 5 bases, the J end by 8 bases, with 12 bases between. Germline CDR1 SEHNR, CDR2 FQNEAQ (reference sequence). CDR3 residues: CASSLPGEEKLFF. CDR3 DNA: TGTGCCAGCAGCCTTCCTGGGGAAGAAAAACTGTTTTTT.

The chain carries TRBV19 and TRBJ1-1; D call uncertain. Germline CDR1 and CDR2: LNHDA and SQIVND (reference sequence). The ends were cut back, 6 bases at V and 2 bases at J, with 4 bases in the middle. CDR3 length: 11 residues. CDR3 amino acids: CASSLNTEAFF. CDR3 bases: TGTGCCAGTAGCTTAAACACTGAAGCTTTCTTT.

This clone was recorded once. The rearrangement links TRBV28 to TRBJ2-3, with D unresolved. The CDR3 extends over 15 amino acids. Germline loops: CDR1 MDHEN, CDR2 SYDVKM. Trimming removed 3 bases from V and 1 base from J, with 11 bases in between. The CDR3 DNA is TGTGCCAGCAGTTTGAGGTCTTTAGGCACAGATACGCAGTATTTT. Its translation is CASSLRSLGTDTQYF. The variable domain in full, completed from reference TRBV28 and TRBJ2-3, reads DVKVTQSSRYLVKRTGEKVFLECVQDMDHENMFWYRQDPGLGLRLIYFSYDVKMKEKGDIPEGYSVSREKKERFSLILESASTNQTSMYLCASSLRSLGTDTQYFGPGTRLTVL.

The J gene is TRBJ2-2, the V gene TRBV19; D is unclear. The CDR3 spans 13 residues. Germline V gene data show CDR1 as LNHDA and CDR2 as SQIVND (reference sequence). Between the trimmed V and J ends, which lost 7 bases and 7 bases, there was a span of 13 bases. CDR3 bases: TGTGCCAGTACTCCCGGTTTTGGCGGGGAGCTGTTTTTT. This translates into CASTPGFGGELFF.

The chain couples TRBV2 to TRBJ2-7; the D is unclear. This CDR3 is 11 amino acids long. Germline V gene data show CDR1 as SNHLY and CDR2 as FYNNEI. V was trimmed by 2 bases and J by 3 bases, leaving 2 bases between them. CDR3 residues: CASSEYYEQYF. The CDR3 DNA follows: TGTGCCAGCAGTGAATACTACGAGCAGTACTTC.

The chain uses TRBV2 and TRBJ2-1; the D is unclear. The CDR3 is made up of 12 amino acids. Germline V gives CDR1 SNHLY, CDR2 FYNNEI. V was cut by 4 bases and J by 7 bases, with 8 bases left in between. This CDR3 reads CASSATGNEQFF. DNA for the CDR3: TGTGCCAGCAGTGCGACTGGTAATGAGCAGTTCTTC.

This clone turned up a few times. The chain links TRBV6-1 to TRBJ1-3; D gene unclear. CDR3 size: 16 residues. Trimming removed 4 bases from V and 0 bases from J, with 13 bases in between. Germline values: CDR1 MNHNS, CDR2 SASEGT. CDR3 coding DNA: TGTGCCAGCAGTGTCCGGGCAGAGATCTCTGGAAACACCATATATTTT. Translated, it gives CASSVRAEISGNTIYF.

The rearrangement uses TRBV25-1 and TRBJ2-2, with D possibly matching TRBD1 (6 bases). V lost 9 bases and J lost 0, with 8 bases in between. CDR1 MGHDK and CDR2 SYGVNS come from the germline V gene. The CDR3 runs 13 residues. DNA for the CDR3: TGTGCCAGTGGACAGCCGAACACCGGGGAGCTGTTTTTT. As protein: CASGQPNTGELFF.

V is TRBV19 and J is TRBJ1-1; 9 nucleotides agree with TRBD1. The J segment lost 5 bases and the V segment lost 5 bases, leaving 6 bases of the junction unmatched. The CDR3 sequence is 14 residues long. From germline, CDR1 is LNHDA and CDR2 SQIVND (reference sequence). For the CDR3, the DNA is TGTGCCAGTAGTTACAGGGGGCAGGCTACTGAAGCTTTCTTT. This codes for CASSYRGQATEAFF.

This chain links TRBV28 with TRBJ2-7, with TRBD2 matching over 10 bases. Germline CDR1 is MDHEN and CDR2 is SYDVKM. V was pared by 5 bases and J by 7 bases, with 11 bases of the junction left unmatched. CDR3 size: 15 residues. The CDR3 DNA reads TGTGCCAGCAGTCCGATGGCTAGCGGGAGTTGGGAGCAGTACTTC. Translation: CASSPMASGSWEQYF.

CDR3 residues: CATSDSTTGAATNEKLFF. DNA of the CDR3: TGTGCCACCAGTGATTCAACAACAGGGGCGGCAACTAATGAAAAACTGTTTTTT. The chain carries TRBV24-1 and TRBJ1-4; 7 bases align to TRBD1. The germline V gene encodes CDR1 KGHDR and CDR2 SFDVKD. This CDR3 has 18 residues. Trimming removed 2 bases from V and 0 bases from J; junction bases left unmatched: 8.

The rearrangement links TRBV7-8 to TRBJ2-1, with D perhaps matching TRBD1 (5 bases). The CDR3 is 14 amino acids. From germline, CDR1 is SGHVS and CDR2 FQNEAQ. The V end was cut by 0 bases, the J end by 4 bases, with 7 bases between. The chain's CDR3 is CASSLAGAYNEQFF. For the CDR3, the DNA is TGTGCCAGCAGCTTAGCAGGGGCATACAATGAGCAGTTCTTC.

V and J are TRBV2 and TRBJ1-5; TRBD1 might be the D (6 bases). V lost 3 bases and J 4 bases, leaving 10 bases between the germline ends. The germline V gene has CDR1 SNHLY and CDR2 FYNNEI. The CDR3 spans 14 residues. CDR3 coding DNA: TGTGCCAGCAGTGAGGAGAGGGGGAATCAGCCCCAGCATTTT. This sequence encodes CASSEERGNQPQHF. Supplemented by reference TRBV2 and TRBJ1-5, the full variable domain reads EPEVTQTPSHQVTQMGQEVILRCVPISNHLYFYWYRQILGQKVEFLVSFYNNEISEKSEIFDDQFSVERPDGSNFTLKIRSTKLEDSAMYFCASSEERGNQPQHFGDGTRLSIL.

CDR3 residues: CASSSPGLAVDNEQFF. The CDR3, as DNA: TGTGCCAGCAGCTCTCCCGGACTAGCGGTGGACAATGAGCAGTTCTTC. V usage is TRBV5-4 and J usage is TRBJ2-1, with TRBD2 matching 10 bases. Germline trimming cut 3 bases from V and 5 bases from J; bases unmatched to any gene: 8. This CDR3 is 16 amino acids long. Germline-derived CDR1 and CDR2 are SGHNT and YYREEE (reference sequence). The full variable domain, with the rest looked up from reference TRBV5-4 and TRBJ2-1, is ETGVTQSPTHLIKTRGQQVTLRCSSQSGHNTVSWYQQALGQGPQFIFQYYREEENGRGNFPPRFSGLQFPNYSSELNVNALELDDSALYLCASSSPGLAVDNEQFFGPGTRLTVL.

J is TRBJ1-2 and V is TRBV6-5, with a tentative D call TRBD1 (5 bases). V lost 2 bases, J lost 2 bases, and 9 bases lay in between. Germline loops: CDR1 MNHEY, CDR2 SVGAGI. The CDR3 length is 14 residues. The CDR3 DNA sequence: TGTGCCAGCAGTTACGGCAGGGCGAACTATGGCTACACCTTC. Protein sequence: CASSYGRANYGYTF.

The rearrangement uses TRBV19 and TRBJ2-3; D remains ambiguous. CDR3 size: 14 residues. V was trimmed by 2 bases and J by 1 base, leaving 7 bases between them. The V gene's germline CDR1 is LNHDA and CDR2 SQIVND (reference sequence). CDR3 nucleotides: TGTGCCAGTAGTATATCGGACGGCACAGATACGCAGTATTTT. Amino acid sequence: CASSISDGTDTQYF.

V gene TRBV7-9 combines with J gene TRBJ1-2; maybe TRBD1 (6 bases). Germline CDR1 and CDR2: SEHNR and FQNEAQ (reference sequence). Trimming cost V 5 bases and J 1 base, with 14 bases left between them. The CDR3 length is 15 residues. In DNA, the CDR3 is TGTGCCAGCAGCCCCCCGACAGGTTTTAACTATGGCTACACCTTC. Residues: CASSPPTGFNYGYTF.